A selection of T cell receptor beta chains follows, all from one sample in a study of blood T cell repertoires in COVID-19. TCRdb's table, derived via immunoSEQ multiplex PCR, lists solely in-frame clones and lacks some. The sample carries roughly 360,000 clones, 75% to 90% recorded once. The material sequenced was PBMCs or T cells enriched from blood (not recorded which). Receptors were obtained from a woman aged 45-60 years who had recovered from COVID-19. The CDR3 runs from the conserved cysteine through the conserved F or W. The D gene is left open where the match is weak. Size tells how often a clone was seen (once, few, many) or the class of an expanded clone, and some rows leave it out.

TRBV27,TRBJ2-1,TRBD1,-,CASSPGTGVSEQFF,TGTGCCAGCAGTCCCGGGACAGGGGTCTCTGAGCAGTTCTTC
TRBV2,TRBJ2-7,TRBD2,-,CASSGWTSGSYEQYF,TGTGCCAGCAGTGGCTGGACTAGCGGCTCCTACGAGCAGTACTTC
TRBV6-5,TRBJ1-2,TRBD1,-,CASSYSRTGVIGYTF,TGTGCCAGCAGTTACTCCCGAACAGGGGTGATCGGCTACACCTTC
TRBV10-3,TRBJ2-7,-,once,CAISESESGRRYF,TGTGCCATCAGTGAGTCGGAGTCAGGGAGGAGGTACTTC
TRBV10-3,TRBJ1-2,-,-,CAISESTPGEGYTF,TGTGCCATCAGTGAGTCGACCCCAGGGGAGGGCTACACCTTC
TRBV5-8,TRBJ1-2,-,-,CASSFRGFGYGYTF,TGTGCCAGCAGCTTTAGAGGGTTCGGCTATGGCTACACCTTC
TRBV15,TRBJ2-7,-,few,CATSRDDKRLAEQYF,TGTGCCACCAGCAGAGATGACAAGCGGCTCGCCGAGCAGTACTTC
TRBV30,TRBJ1-3,-,-,CAWSRGGGSGNTIYF,TGTGCCTGGAGTCGAGGTGGCGGTTCTGGAAACACCATATATTTT
TRBV27,TRBJ1-1,-,-,CASSFSVTGLGEAFF,TGTGCCAGCAGTTTCTCGGTAACAGGGTTAGGGGAGGCTTTCTTT
TRBV12-3/TRBV12-4,TRBJ2-1,-,-,CASSLRGEQFF,TGTGCCAGCAGTTTACGCGGGGAGCAGTTCTTC
TRBV10-3,TRBJ2-2,-,-,CATRGSVNTGELFF,TGTGCCACCCGGGGAAGCGTAAACACCGGGGAGCTGTTTTTT
TRBV4-2,TRBJ2-1,-,-,CASSRAYNEQFF,TGTGCCAGCAGTCGCGCGTACAATGAGCAGTTCTTC
TRBV4-2,TRBJ1-6,TRBD1,many,CASRPDRGLSPLHF,TGTGCCAGCAGACCGGACAGGGGGTTGTCACCCCTCCACTTT
TRBV6-5,TRBJ2-1,TRBD1,-,CASSYSGGSHNEQFF,TGTGCCAGCAGTTATTCAGGGGGATCGCACAATGAGCAGTTCTTC
TRBV18,TRBJ1-2,-,few,CASSPPDPGYGYTF,TGTGCCAGCTCACCACCTGATCCGGGTTATGGCTACACCTTC
TRBV23-1,TRBJ1-6,-,-,CASTCSPLHF,TGCGCCAGCACCTGTTCACCCCTCCACTTT
TRBV4-1,TRBJ2-1,-,-,CASSQDRGTRAEQFF,TGCGCCAGCAGCCAAGATAGAGGGACACGTGCTGAGCAGTTCTTC
TRBV9,TRBJ1-2,TRBD1,few,CASSPRGDPTGLGYTF,TGTGCCAGCAGCCCACGAGGGGACCCGACAGGGCTCGGCTACACCTTC
TRBV7-3,TRBJ2-2,-,-,CASSGSGTGELFF,TGTGCCAGCAGCGGGAGTGGCACCGGGGAGCTGTTTTTT
TRBV4-3,TRBJ2-7,TRBD1,-,CASSQTSTDRNPYEQYF,TGCGCCAGCAGCCAAACATCCACGGACAGGAACCCCTACGAGCAGTACTTC
TRBV19,TRBJ1-5,TRBD1,-,CASSPRTGAANQPQHF,TGTGCCAGTAGTCCACGGACAGGGGCGGCCAATCAGCCCCAGCATTTT
TRBV4-3,TRBJ2-1,TRBD2,-,CANARLAGRGEQFF,TGCGCTAACGCAAGACTAGCAGGCCGCGGTGAGCAGTTCTTC
TRBV3-1/TRBV3-2,TRBJ1-2,TRBD1,-,CASSQGGGQGRYNYGYTF,TGTGCCAGCAGCCAAGGGGGGGGACAGGGGCGCTATAACTATGGCTACACCTTC
TRBV18,TRBJ1-3,-,-,CASSATGIHSGNTIYF,TGTGCCAGCTCAGCGACAGGTATCCACTCTGGAAACACCATATATTTT
TRBV7-9,TRBJ2-1,-,-,CASSLQNEQFF,TGTGCCAGCAGCTTACAGAATGAGCAGTTCTTC
TRBV5-1,TRBJ1-1,TRBD1,-,CASSLGTGLTTEAFF,TGCGCCAGCAGCCTGGGGACAGGGCTGACCACTGAAGCTTTCTTT
TRBV5-1,TRBJ2-5,-,-,CASSFVPGQETQYF,TGCGCCAGCAGCTTTGTTCCAGGGCAAGAGACCCAGTACTTC
TRBV11-3,TRBJ2-1,TRBD1,-,CASSLPTGTGSGEQFF,TGTGCCAGCAGCTTACCTACCGGGACAGGGTCCGGTGAGCAGTTCTTC
TRBV5-5,TRBJ1-2,TRBD1,-,CASSLAGQGVYGYTF,TGTGCCAGCAGCTTGGCGGGACAGGGCGTCTATGGCTACACCTTC
TRBV2,TRBJ1-1,TRBD1,-,CASSGQGAYTEAFF,TGTGCCAGCAGCGGACAGGGGGCTTATACTGAAGCTTTCTTT